The 18 T cell receptor beta chains in this list originate from one sample, sequenced in a study of shared clonotypes between healthy human individuals. Only in-frame clones appear in the TCRdb table, and some are missing; sequencing was by immunoSEQ multiplex PCR. The sample has a few million clones, approximately 94% seen once. The sample consisted of naive CD4+ T cells sorted from blood. Subset defined: CD45RA+ positively selected. Receptors originate from a man younger than 35 in good health.

The chain combines TRBV10-2 with TRBJ2-3; possible D gene TRBD2, 6 bases. CDR1 and CDR2 from the germline V gene are WSHSY and SAAADI. The CDR3 is made up of 16 amino acids. V was pared by 5 bases and J by 2 bases, with 17 bases between. CDR3 in amino acids: CASSYLMGLLTDTQYF. In DNA, the CDR3 is TGCGCCAGCAGTTACCTGATGGGACTCCTCACAGATACGCAGTATTTT.

J is TRBJ1-4 and V is TRBV19, with D perhaps matching TRBD1 (6 bases). This CDR3 has 13 amino acids. Germline CDR1 and CDR2: LNHDA and SQIVND (reference sequence). The ends were cut back, 7 bases at V and 8 bases at J, with 14 bases in the middle. The CDR3 sequence is CASTPQGGEKLFF. The CDR3 DNA reads TGTGCCAGTACCCCACAGGGCGGCGAAAAACTGTTTTTT.

The chain has TRBV5-1 and TRBJ2-7, with a possible D match to TRBD1 (6 bases). Germline CDR1 and CDR2: SGHRS and YFSETQ. V shed 0 bases and J shed 3 bases, with 10 bases lying between them. This CDR3 has 14 amino acids. CDR3 sequence reads: CASSLEQGNYEQYF. The CDR3 bases are TGCGCCAGCAGCTTGGAGCAGGGGAACTACGAGCAGTACTTC.

The chain uses TRBV5-1 and TRBJ2-7, with a possible D match to TRBD1 (6 bases). Germline V gives CDR1 SGHRS, CDR2 YFSETQ. This CDR3 spans 16 amino acids. V was trimmed by 0 bases and J by 4 bases, leaving 17 bases between them. Here the CDR3 reads CASSLGGITGNYEQYF. For the CDR3, the DNA is TGCGCCAGCAGCTTGGGGGGAATTACAGGGAATTACGAGCAGTACTTC.

The chain couples TRBV6-1 to TRBJ1-1, with D perhaps matching TRBD1 (5 bases). Trimming removed 2 bases from V and 5 bases from J, with 15 bases in between. Germline V gene sequence: CDR1 MNHNS, CDR2 SASEGT. CDR3 size: 15 residues. CDR3 in amino acids: CASSESRGMGTEAFF. The CDR3 nucleotides read TGTGCCAGCAGTGAATCCCGGGGGATGGGGACTGAAGCTTTCTTT.

Written as DNA, the CDR3 is TGTGCCAGCAGCCCGGGCAGTGGGACCCAGTACTTC. Its translation is CASSPGSGTQYF. The chain carries TRBV11-2 and TRBJ2-5; D is unresolved. The V end lost 5 bases, the J end lost 7 bases, and 11 bases lay between the germline ends. The CDR3 runs to 12 residues. Germline V gene sequence: CDR1 SGHAT, CDR2 FQNNGV. Full variable domain (rest looked up from reference TRBV11-2 and TRBJ2-5): EAGVAQSPRYKIIEKRQSVAFWCNPISGHATLYWYQQILGQGPKLLIQFQNNGVVDDSQLPKDRFSAERLKGVDSTLKIQPAKLEDSAVYLCASSPGSGTQYFGPGTRLLVL.

V usage is TRBV2 and J usage is TRBJ2-1; D remains unclear. Germline loops: CDR1 SNHLY, CDR2 FYNNEI. CDR3 length equals 13 residues. V was trimmed by 4 bases and J by 6 bases, leaving 10 bases between them. The CDR3 sequence is CASSVDLFNEQFF. The CDR3 region has the DNA TGTGCCAGCAGTGTAGACTTGTTCAATGAGCAGTTCTTC.

The genes are TRBV5-1 and TRBJ1-2; D is perhaps TRBD1 (6 bases). The CDR3 extends over 14 amino acids. CDR1 SGHRS and CDR2 YFSETQ come from the germline V gene. V gave up 2 bases and J gave up 8 bases, with 16 bases separating them. Written as DNA, the CDR3 is TGCGCCAGCAGCTTATCACAGGGTGGACGGGGCTACACCTTC. It codes for CASSLSQGGRGYTF. The full variable domain, rest sourced from reference TRBV5-1 and TRBJ1-2, is KAGVTQTPRYLIKTRGQQVTLSCSPISGHRSVSWYQQTPGQGLQFLFEYFSETQRNKGNFPGRFSGRQFSNSRSEMNVSTLELGDSALYLCASSLSQGGRGYTFGSGTRLTVV.

The CDR3 region has the DNA TGTGCCAGCAGCTTAGTACGAGGTGGCACAGATACGCAGTATTTT. It specifies CASSLVRGGTDTQYF. The chain carries TRBV5-6 and TRBJ2-3; D call uncertain. The CDR3 consists of 15 residues. V lost 2 bases to trimming and J lost 1 base, with 11 bases between them. CDR1 is SGHDT, CDR2 YYEEEE, per germline.

This sequence joins TRBV18 and TRBJ2-4, with D hard to call. V lost 2 bases to trimming and J lost 5 bases, with 7 bases between them. Looked up from germline, CDR1 is KGHSH and CDR2 is LQKENI. The CDR3 runs to 13 residues. CDR3 nucleotides: TGTGCCAGCTCACCAACCCAGGAAAACATTCAGTACTTC. Translated: CASSPTQENIQYF.

The genes are TRBV14 and TRBJ2-5, with 8 bases fitting TRBD1. With 1 base clipped from V and 5 bases from J, the junction kept 6 bases outside the gene matches. Germline CDR1 reads SGHDN; CDR2 reads FVKESK. CDR3 length: 15 amino acids. For the CDR3, the DNA is TGTGCCAGCAGCCAAGCCCGCAACAGGGGGGAGACCCAGTACTTC. Translated, it gives CASSQARNRGETQYF.

The chain carries TRBV5-4 and TRBJ2-7; 10 nucleotides match TRBD2. The V gene end was trimmed by 4 bases and the J gene end by 3 bases; junction bases not matched to a gene: 4. Germline CDR1 and CDR2: SGHNT and YYREEE (reference sequence). The CDR3 covers 14 residues. The CDR3 DNA reads as TGTGCCAGCAGCCAACGGACTAGCGGCTACGAGCAGTACTTC. This translates into CASSQRTSGYEQYF. Full variable domain (missing parts from reference TRBV5-4 and TRBJ2-7): ETGVTQSPTHLIKTRGQQVTLRCSSQSGHNTVSWYQQALGQGPQFIFQYYREEENGRGNFPPRFSGLQFPNYSSELNVNALELDDSALYLCASSQRTSGYEQYFGPGTRLTVT.

V usage is TRBV19 and J usage is TRBJ1-2; D is unresolved. Looked up from germline, CDR1 is LNHDA and CDR2 is SQIVND (reference sequence). The CDR3 covers 12 residues. V lost 6 bases, J lost 7 bases, and 12 bases lay in between. Here the CDR3 DNA reads TGTGCCAGTAGAGGAATTCCCGCTGGCTACACCTTC. Translation: CASRGIPAGYTF.

For this clone: Other DNA sequences in the sample encode the same CDR3. The chain couples TRBV18 to TRBJ2-7; tentative D call: TRBD2 (8 bases). The CDR3 is 16 residues long. Trimming took 3 bases from V and 0 from J, leaving 15 bases between them. Germline V gene lookup returns CDR1 KGHSH and CDR2 LQKENI. CDR3 sequence reads: CASSPPGGGASYEQYF. The CDR3, as DNA: TGTGCCAGCTCACCGCCGGGAGGGGGCGCCTCCTACGAGCAGTACTTC.

The rearrangement uses TRBV2 and TRBJ2-1, with a possible D match to TRBD1 (6 bases). The germline V and J ends were trimmed by 8 bases and 0 bases, with 11 bases remaining between them. The CDR3 extends over 14 amino acids. Germline-derived CDR1 and CDR2 are SNHLY and FYNNEI. The CDR3 region is CASSRDTSYNEQFF. The CDR3, as DNA: TGTGCCAGCTCCCGGGACACCTCCTACAATGAGCAGTTCTTC.

The rearrangement uses TRBV5-4 and TRBJ1-1; D is undetermined. Trimming removed 0 bases from V and 8 bases from J, with 8 bases in between. The CDR3 covers 12 residues. Germline loops: CDR1 SGHNT, CDR2 YYREEE (reference sequence). CDR3 amino acids: CASSLGRSEAFF. CDR3 in DNA: TGTGCCAGCAGCTTGGGGCGGAGCGAAGCTTTCTTT.

In the case of this clone: This CDR3 is also generated by other DNA sequences in the sample. This chain uses TRBV4-1 with TRBJ2-5; D unclear. Germline CDR1 reads MGHRA; CDR2 reads YSYEKL. The CDR3 consists of 13 residues. Trimming shortened V by 1 base and J by 4 bases, and 7 bases separated the two germline ends. This chain's CDR3 is CASSQVLRETQYF. The CDR3 coding sequence is TGCGCCAGCAGCCAAGTCTTAAGAGAGACCCAGTACTTC.

CDR3: CASSYLDKLIPNEQFF. DNA for the CDR3: TGTGCCAGCAGTTACCTGGATAAGCTGATACCCAATGAGCAGTTCTTC. This sequence joins TRBV6-6 and TRBJ2-1; no firm D call. This CDR3 contains 16 residues. Germline lookup yields CDR1 MNHNY and CDR2 SVGAGI (reference sequence). V lost 2 bases, J lost 6 bases, and 17 bases lay in between.